This TCR beta chain was obtained from a study of blood T cell repertoires in COVID-19 (dated by TCRdb to between 2020 and 2021). Study-wide context: Collaborator samples came from the United States, Italy and Spain and covered acute and convalescent phases of COVID-19. Subjects who had been exposed to COVID-19, were actively infected with it, or had recovered from it provided the deeply sampled blood TCRbeta repertoires that made up the dataset. The material from the prospective study consisted of cDNA or gDNA derived from T cells, B-cell-depleted T cells, or PBMCs. Nearly every sample came with metadata listing a de-identified subject ID, COVID-19 status, age in years and sex. The repertoires were released in a freely available public database meant as a resource for research on the immune response to SARS-CoV-2. Samples came from the ongoing ImmuneRACE study (first 160 participants) plus 1,254 subjects from 6 global collaborators. Where available, HLA class I and class II types were taken from metadata supplied by the sample provider and were not determined by assay-based typing. Results the study describes overall, beyond this receptor: Clinical and demographic metadata were provided uncurated, with the amount varying by source and participant.

At one collaborating source in Seattle, patients were enrolled during active infection and were followed longitudinally through the course of disease. Each collaborating institution followed its own protocols to collect whole blood in K2EDTA tubes. For TCRbeta analysis, collaborator samples were shipped as frozen whole blood, as isolated PBMCs, or as DNA extracted from either sample type. The CDR3 has 14 amino acids, counting the end cysteine and phenylalanine. Kept here is only the CDR3 DNA, which spans 42 bases and is read in frame from base 1. The germline V gene encodes CDR1 MRHNA and CDR2 SNTAGT. V lost 3 bases and J lost 4 bases; the stretch between them is 9 bases long. The immunoSEQ Assay, a bias-controlled multiplex PCR, was used to amplify TCRbeta CDR3 regions from genomic DNA. In the original analysis: The number of nucleated cells in each sample was estimated from the amplification of reference gene primers within the assay. To quantify the absolute abundance of each unique TCRbeta CDR3 rearrangement, sequence reads were collapsed and filtered. Productive Simpson clonality was computed per sample as the square root of Simpson's diversity index over productive rearrangements. TCRdb retrieved this table from immuneACCESS and kept in-frame rearrangements only. Not all clones are present; in checked studies, unresolved V genes account for under half, and no reason is known for the remainder. The D gene and trimming were derived from the DNA, and the V and J assignments and clone size from that table. The sample profile shows some 73,000 clones; less than 90% of them were found once. In total, the top ten clones hold 5.5% to 7% of the sample.

The table lists this clone with a few counts. Its antigen is unknown. Per-base qualities were not stored, and no clone one base away is much larger. Sequencing was carried out using peripheral blood. The receptor comes from a man older than 75 with COVID-19, enrolled during active disease. The rearranged segments are TRBV6-4 and TRBJ2-2; the D gene is perhaps TRBD2, on 5 matching bases. For the CDR3, the sequence is CASSEEESTGELFF. The DNA sequence is TGTGCCAGCAGTGAGGAGGAGAGCACCGGGGAGCTGTTTTTT.